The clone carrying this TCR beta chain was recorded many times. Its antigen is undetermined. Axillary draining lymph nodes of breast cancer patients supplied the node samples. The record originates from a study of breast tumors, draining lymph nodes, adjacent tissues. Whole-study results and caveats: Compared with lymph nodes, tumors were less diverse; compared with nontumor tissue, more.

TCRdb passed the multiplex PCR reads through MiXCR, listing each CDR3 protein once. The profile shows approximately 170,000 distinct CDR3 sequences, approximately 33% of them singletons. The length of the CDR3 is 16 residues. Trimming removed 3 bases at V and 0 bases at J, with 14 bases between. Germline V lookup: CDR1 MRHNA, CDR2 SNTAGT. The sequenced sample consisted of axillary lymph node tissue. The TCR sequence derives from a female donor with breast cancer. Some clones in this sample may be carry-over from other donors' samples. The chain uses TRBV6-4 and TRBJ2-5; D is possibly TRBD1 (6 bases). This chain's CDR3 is CASSDGFEGDQETQYF. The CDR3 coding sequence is TGTGCCAGCAGTGATGGGTTTGAGGGGGACCAAGAGACCCAGTACTTC.